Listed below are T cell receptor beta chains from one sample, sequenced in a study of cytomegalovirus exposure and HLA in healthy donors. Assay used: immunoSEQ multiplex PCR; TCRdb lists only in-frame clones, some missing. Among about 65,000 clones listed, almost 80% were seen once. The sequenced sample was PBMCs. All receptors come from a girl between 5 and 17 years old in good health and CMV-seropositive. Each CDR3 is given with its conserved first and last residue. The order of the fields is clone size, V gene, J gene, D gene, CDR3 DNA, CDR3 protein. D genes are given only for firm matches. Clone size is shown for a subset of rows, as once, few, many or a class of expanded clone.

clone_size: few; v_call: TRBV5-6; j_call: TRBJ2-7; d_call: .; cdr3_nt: TGTGCCAGCAGCTTGGTAGTTAGCGAGCAGTACTTC; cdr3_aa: CASSLVVSEQYF
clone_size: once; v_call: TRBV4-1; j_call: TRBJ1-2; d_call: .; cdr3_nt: TGCGCCAGCAGCCAAGAGGCACAGGGAAATGGCTACACCTTC; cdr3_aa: CASSQEAQGNGYTF
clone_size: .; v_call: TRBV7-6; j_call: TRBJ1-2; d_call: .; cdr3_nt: TGTGCCAGCAGCTTAGCAAGGGGTTGGGACTATGGCTACACCTTC; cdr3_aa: CASSLARGWDYGYTF
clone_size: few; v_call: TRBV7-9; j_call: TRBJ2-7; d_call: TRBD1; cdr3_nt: TGTGCCAGCAGCTTAATTCCGGGACAGAGAACGCGAGTGCAGTACTTC; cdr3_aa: CASSLIPGQRTRVQYF
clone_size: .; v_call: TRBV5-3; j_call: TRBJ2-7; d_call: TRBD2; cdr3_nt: TGTGCCTCTAAACAGGCGCTAGCGGGCCCCTACGAGCAGTACTTC; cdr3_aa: CASKQALAGPYEQYF
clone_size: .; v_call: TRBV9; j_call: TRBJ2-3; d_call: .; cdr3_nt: TGTGCCAGCAGCGTCGGGGGATTGGGCACAGATACGCAGTATTTT; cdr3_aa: CASSVGGLGTDTQYF
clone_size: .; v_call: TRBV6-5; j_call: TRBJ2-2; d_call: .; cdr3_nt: TGTGCCACCTCGGAGACCCGGACCGGGGAGCTGTTTTTT; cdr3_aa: CATSETRTGELFF
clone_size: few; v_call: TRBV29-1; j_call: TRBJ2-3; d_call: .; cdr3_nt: TGCAGCGTTAGCTGGGATACGCAGTATTTT; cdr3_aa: CSVSWDTQYF
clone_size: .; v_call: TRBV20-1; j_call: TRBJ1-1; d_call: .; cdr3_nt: TGCAGTGCTAACAGGGACACTGAAGCTTTCTTT; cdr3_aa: CSANRDTEAFF
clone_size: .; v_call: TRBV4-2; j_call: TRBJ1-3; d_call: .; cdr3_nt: TGTGCCAGCAGCCAAGGTACAAACTCTGGAAACACCATATATTTT; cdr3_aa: CASSQGTNSGNTIYF
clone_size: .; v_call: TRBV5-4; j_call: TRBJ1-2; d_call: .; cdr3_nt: TGTGCCAGCAGCGGTGACAGGCCTTATGGCTACACCTTC; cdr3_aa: CASSGDRPYGYTF
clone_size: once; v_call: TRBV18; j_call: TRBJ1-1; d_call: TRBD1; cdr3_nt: TGTGCCAGCTCACTGAGACAGGGAAAAAGTGAAGCTTTCTTT; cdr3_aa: CASSLRQGKSEAFF
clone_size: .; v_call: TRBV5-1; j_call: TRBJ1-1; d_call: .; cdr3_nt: TGCGCCAGCAGCTTGTCGGTACCCGGACTGGGAATGAACACTGAAGCTTTCTTT; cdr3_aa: CASSLSVPGLGMNTEAFF
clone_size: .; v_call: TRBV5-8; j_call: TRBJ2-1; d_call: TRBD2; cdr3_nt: TGTGCCAGCAGCTTGGGCACTAGCGGAAGCAATGAGCAGTTCTTC; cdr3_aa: CASSLGTSGSNEQFF
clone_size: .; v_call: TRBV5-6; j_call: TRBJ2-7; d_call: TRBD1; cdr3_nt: TGTGCCAGCAGCTCGCCCGACAGGGCCCTCTCCGAGCAGTACTTC; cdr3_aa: CASSSPDRALSEQYF
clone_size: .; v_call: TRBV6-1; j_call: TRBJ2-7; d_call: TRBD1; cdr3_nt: TGTGCCAGCCGAGACCGGGACAGTGGTACCGAGCAGTACTTC; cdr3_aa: CASRDRDSGTEQYF
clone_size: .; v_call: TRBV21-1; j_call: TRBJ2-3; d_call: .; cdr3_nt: TGTGCCAGCAGCAAAGTGGTGCATCGGCTAGCGGGGCAGTATTTT; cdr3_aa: CASSKVVHRLAGQYF
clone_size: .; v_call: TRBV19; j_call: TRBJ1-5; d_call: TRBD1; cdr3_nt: TGTGCCAGTAGTATCCTGGACAGGGTCGATCAGCCCCAGCATTTT; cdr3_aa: CASSILDRVDQPQHF
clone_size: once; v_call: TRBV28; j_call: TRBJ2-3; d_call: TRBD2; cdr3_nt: TGTGCCAGCAGTTTTCGCGGGAGGACTAATACGCAGTATTTT; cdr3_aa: CASSFRGRTNTQYF
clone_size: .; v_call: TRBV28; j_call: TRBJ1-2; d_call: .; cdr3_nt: TGTGCCAGCAGCCATGACAGTCCCTATGGCTACACCTTC; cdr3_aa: CASSHDSPYGYTF
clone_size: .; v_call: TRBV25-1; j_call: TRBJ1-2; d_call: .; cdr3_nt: TGTGCCAGCAGTGAATATACGGCGGGTAACTATGGCTACACCTTC; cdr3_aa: CASSEYTAGNYGYTF
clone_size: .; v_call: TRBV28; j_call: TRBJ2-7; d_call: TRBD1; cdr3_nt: TGTGCCAGCAGTATTCCCGGGACAGGGGCCCACGAGCAGTACTTC; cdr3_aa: CASSIPGTGAHEQYF
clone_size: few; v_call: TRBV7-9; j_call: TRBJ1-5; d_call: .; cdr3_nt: TGTGCCAGCAGCGTGGGGGGACTGCAGCCCCAGCATTTT; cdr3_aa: CASSVGGLQPQHF
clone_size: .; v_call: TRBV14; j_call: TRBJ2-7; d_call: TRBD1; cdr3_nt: TGTGCCAGCAGCCAAGGACAGGGGGTAATCTACGAGCAGTACTTC; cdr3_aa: CASSQGQGVIYEQYF
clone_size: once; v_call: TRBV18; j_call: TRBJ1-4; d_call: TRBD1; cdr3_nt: TGTGCCAGCTCACTGACAGGGGGAGGACGTGAAAAACTGTTTTTT; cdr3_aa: CASSLTGGGREKLFF
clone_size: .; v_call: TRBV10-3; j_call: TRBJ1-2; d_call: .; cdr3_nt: TGTGCCATCACACCGGGGGAGGGCGGTCGAGGAGGCTACACCTTC; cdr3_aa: CAITPGEGGRGGYTF
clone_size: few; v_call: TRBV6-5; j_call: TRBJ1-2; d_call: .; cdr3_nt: TGTGCCAGCAGTTACTCGGGGCAGTACTATGGCTACACCTTC; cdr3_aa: CASSYSGQYYGYTF
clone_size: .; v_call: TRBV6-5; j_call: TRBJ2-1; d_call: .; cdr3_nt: TGTGCCAGCAGTTATTCCCAACTCTCCAATGAGCAGTTCTTC; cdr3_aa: CASSYSQLSNEQFF
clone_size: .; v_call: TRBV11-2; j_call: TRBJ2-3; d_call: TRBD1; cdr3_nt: TGTGCCAGCAGCCGACAGGGGATTAGCACAGATACGCAGTATTTT; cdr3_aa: CASSRQGISTDTQYF
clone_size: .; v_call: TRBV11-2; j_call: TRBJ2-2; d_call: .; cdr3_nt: TGTGCCAGCAGCCCAAACCTCCAGGGGGGCAGGCTGCATCCGTTTTTT; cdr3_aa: CASSPNLQGGRLHPFF
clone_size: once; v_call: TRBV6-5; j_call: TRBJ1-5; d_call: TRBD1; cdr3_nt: TGTGCCAGCAGTCGTGACAGGGGGGGGTATCAGCCCCAGCATTTT; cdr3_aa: CASSRDRGGYQPQHF
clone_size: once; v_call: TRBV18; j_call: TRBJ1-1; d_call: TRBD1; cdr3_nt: TGTGCCAGCCTCCGGGACAGGGAGAACACTGAAGCTTTCTTT; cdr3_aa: CASLRDRENTEAFF
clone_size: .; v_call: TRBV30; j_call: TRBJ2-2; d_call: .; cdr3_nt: TGTGCCTGGAGTGACCTAGGGGGACACACCGGGGAGCTGTTTTTT; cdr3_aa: CAWSDLGGHTGELFF
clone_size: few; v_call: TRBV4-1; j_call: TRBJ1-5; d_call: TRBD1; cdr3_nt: TGCGCCAGCAGCCGGTCGGAAAGGACAGGGAACTGGCCCCAGCATTTT; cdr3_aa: CASSRSERTGNWPQHF
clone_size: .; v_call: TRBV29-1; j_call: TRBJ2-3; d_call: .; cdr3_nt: TGCAGCGTTGAAGGGTCTGAGGGCACAGATACGCAGTATTTT; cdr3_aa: CSVEGSEGTDTQYF
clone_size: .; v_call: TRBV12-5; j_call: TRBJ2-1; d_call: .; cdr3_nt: TGTGCTAGTGGCTACTACAATGAGCAGTTCTTC; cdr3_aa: CASGYYNEQFF